The 7 T cell receptor beta chains below were found in one sample sequenced in a study of CD8+ T cells in alopecia areata (dated by TCRdb to the late 2010s). Preparation of the library involved the immunoSEQ multiplex PCR assay. RNA was extracted from all samples and reverse transcribed into cDNA, which served as template for TCR sequencing. TCRdb retrieved this table from immuneACCESS and kept in-frame rearrangements only. Not all clones are present; in checked studies, unresolved V genes account for under half, and no reason is known for the remainder. For this sample there are around 99,000 clones; about four fifths appear just once. The top ten clones comprise roughly 23% of the sample. In light of the paper, this sample's time point label describes: 20 to 30 weeks on oral tofacitinib. The sample's treatment or condition label is to be understood as: oral pan-JAK inhibitor, 5-10 mg twice daily.

The material sequenced was CD8+ T cells sorted from blood, taken at week 24, from a patient treated with tofacitinib. The receptors were sampled from a human donor with alopecia areata.

The V and J genes are TRBV7-8 and TRBJ2-1, with D possibly TRBD2 on 6 matching bases. V was cut by 5 bases and J by 8 bases, with 16 bases left in between. This CDR3 has 14 residues. Germline V gene data show CDR1 as SGHVS and CDR2 as FQNEAQ. CDR3 in amino acids: CASSPGRGSDEQFF. CDR3 DNA sequence: TGTGCCAGCAGCCCTGGACGGGGGAGCGATGAGCAGTTCTTC.

The CDR3 loop is CASSLGAGEYNEQFF. The CDR3 DNA reads TGTGCCAGCAGCTTAGGGGCGGGGGAATACAATGAGCAGTTCTTC. The V and J genes are TRBV7-8 and TRBJ2-1, with TRBD2 matching over 7 bases. This CDR3 is 15 amino acids long. Germline V gene sequence: CDR1 SGHVS, CDR2 FQNEAQ. V trimming: 1 base; J trimming: 4 bases; junction bases outside the gene matches: 4.

The V and J genes are TRBV6-5 and TRBJ2-7; no definite D call. Trimming took 0 bases from V and 0 from J, leaving 12 bases between them. This CDR3 is built from 16 residues. CDR1 and CDR2 from the germline V gene are MNHEY and SVGAGI. For the CDR3, the DNA is TGTGCCAGCAGTTACTCGGTAGAGTGGAGCTCCTACGAGCAGTACTTC. This encodes CASSYSVEWSSYEQYF.

J is TRBJ1-1 and V is TRBV29-1; possible D gene TRBD1, 6 bases. The CDR3 extends over 13 amino acids. Looked up from germline, CDR1 is SQVTM and CDR2 is ANQGSEA. This CDR3 reads CRGTNSGNTEAFF. The CDR3 DNA reads as TGCAGGGGGACAAATTCGGGGAACACTGAAGCTTTCTTT.

The chain couples TRBV6-5 to TRBJ2-7, with 7 bases identical to TRBD2. This CDR3 has 16 residues. J gave up 5 bases and V 4 bases, and 14 bases lay outside the gene matches. The germline V gene encodes CDR1 MNHEY and CDR2 SVGAGI. This chain's CDR3 is CASSSRRDSREDEQYF. The CDR3 nucleotides are TGTGCCAGCAGTTCACGCCGGGACTCCCGGGAGGACGAGCAGTACTTC.

The sample holds a few counts of this clone. This sequence joins TRBV29-1 and TRBJ2-1, with D possibly called TRBD1 or TRBD2 (6 bases each). The CDR3 is made up of 15 amino acids. The V gene lost 2 bases and the J gene lost 6 bases, with 17 bases spanning the gap. CDR1 is SQVTM and CDR2 is ANQGSEA in the germline V gene. CDR3 amino acids: CSVETSGAGGNEQFF. CDR3 DNA: TGCAGCGTTGAAACCTCGGGGGCCGGGGGCAATGAGCAGTTCTTC.

The chain couples TRBV7-9 to TRBJ2-4; possibly TRBD1 for D (8 bases). V lost 8 bases, J lost 7 bases, and 12 bases lay in between. From germline, CDR1 is SEHNR and CDR2 FQNEAQ (reference sequence). The CDR3 is made up of 12 amino acids. CDR3 residues: CASGQGGNIQYF. The CDR3 nucleotides read TGTGCCAGCGGACAGGGAGGGAACATTCAGTACTTC.